This T cell receptor (beta chain) was found in a study of T cell responses to AZD1222 COVID-19 vaccine. Regarding this clone: Its antigen is as yet unknown.

General study results and limits: Targets within unmutated variant regions were reportedly found for nearly half of spike-specific TCRs.

The V end was cut by 6 bases, the J end by 5 bases, with 13 bases between. Germline V gives CDR1 LNHDA, CDR2 SQIVND (reference sequence). This CDR3 region has 14 residues. Produced via immunoSEQ multiplex PCR; TCRdb's table is partial and in-frame only. The table shows some 90,000 clones, with about 93% occurring only once. This sample comprised peripheral blood, obtained on day 0 of MenACWY control vaccination. This TCR derives from an adult in good health. The V gene is TRBV19, the J gene TRBJ2-2; possibly TRBD2 for D (5 bases). The CDR3 DNA reads as TGTGCCAGTAGCGTGGGGAGAGGAACCGGGGAGCTGTTTTTT. It yields the protein CASSVGRGTGELFF.